This TCR beta chain appears in the sequencing data of a study of early T cells in non-severe SARS-CoV-2 infection. V lost 1 base and J lost 9, with 7 bases in between. The CDR3 length is 13 residues. The germline gives CDR1 PRHDT, CDR2 FYEKMQ (reference sequence). TCRdb reanalysed the 5' RACE reads using MiXCR and keeps one entry per CDR3 protein. The table shows tens of thousands of distinct CDR3 sequences, with 4.5% to 5% occurring only once. This clonotype is judged medium-sized. This sequence originates from an adult who was a healthcare worker with PCR-confirmed SARS-CoV-2 infection or an uninfected control (not recorded which). This chain uses TRBV13 with TRBJ1-6; a weak D match, TRBD1 (5 bases). The specimen was whole blood. The CDR3 DNA follows: TGTGCCAGCAGCTTAGTGGGGGGTTCACCCCTCCACTTT. Translation: CASSLVGGSPLHF. Complete variable domain (other parts from reference TRBV13 and TRBJ1-6): AAGVIQSPRHLIKEKRETATLKCYPIPRHDTVYWYQQGPGQDPQFLISFYEKMQSDKGSIPDRFSAQQFSDYHSELNMSSLELGDSALYFCASSLVGGSPLHFGNGTRLTVT.